This T cell receptor beta chain stems from a study of shared clonotypes between healthy human individuals (dated by TCRdb to the early 2020s). Study-level background: Three men and two women, aged 18 to 49 years, made up the cohort. For each donor, CD4 naive and CD4 memory were each run on three plates, CD8 naive on two plates, and CD8 memory on one plate. To estimate repertoire size and how much clonotypes are shared between individuals, the study performed deep sequencing of blood TCR repertoires from about five healthy adults. Libraries were prepared and TCR repertoires were sequenced by different laboratories using diverse techniques, in order to increase sequencing depth and limit assay-specific biases. Each donor's leukapheresis produced roughly between roughly 0.85 and 9 billion PBMCs.

Healthy HIV-negative adults with no recently reported acute infections or vaccinations were included as donors. Only Caucasian adults living in Nashville, Tennessee, USA were represented among the donors. CD4+ T cells were enriched by magnetic negative selection; naive cells were then positively selected on CD45RA, and the negative fraction formed the memory subset. Blood was obtained by leukapheresis, after which PBMCs were separated by Ficoll-Histopaque density gradient centrifugation and cryopreserved in liquid nitrogen vapor phase. Analytical flow cytometry was used to check the purity and quantity of each magnetically sorted T cell population. Genomic DNA was isolated from each sorted fraction and quantified by UV absorbance on a Nanodrop 2000c. A distance of 13 bases separates the germline ends of V and J, which lose 5 bases and 9 bases respectively. In the germline V gene (reference sequence), CDR1 corresponds to SEHNR and CDR2 to FQNEAQ. Its CDR3 holds 12 amino acids, cysteine through phenylalanine. The read is trimmed to its CDR3 DNA, 36 bases read in frame from base 1.

What the authors observed across the whole study: Naive subsets generally had larger estimated clonotype richness than memory subsets did. Based on pairwise subsampling, the degree of clonotype sharing among donors was expected to be affected by sequencing depth. Even with the large sequencing depth, rarefaction of the sorted-subset datasets indicated that sequencing was incomplete. The genetic and exposure-history diversity represented was limited by the small number of donors. Sharing across a few donors was observed for about 4.8% of naive CD4, about 4% of naive CD8, 2% to 2.5% of memory CD4, and around 0.42% of memory CD8 clonotypes. Higher generation probabilities were observed for clonotypes shared by all four sorted-subset donors than for non-shared clonotypes. Sampling was restricted to blood, and TCR repertoires in tissues likely differ from the TCR repertoires found in blood.

Turning to this clone: Its recognized antigen is unknown. Base qualities are not recorded, but no much larger clone differs from it by a single base.

Using the deep immunoSEQ assay, multiplex PCR amplified TCR CDR3 regions from genomic DNA. For each cell subset, the extracted genomic DNA was distributed evenly across all wells of several immunoSEQ 96-well plates, and each plate served as one replicate. For sorted subsets, about 200 ng genomic DNA, equal to some 30,000 T cell genomes, was loaded into each replicate PCR. Purified libraries were measured with a Qubit 3.0 fluorometer, size-checked on a Bioanalyzer 2100, and measured again with the KAPA Library Quantification kit. Every immunoSEQ 96-well plate was sequenced on a separate single-read 150-cycle Illumina NextSeq 550 flow cell. On the study's bioinformatics: Because the immunoSEQ output held only junctional sequences and lacked quality scores, the filtering could not match the filtering applied to full-length reads. Sequences were annotated with PyIR, a Python wrapper for IgBLAST v1.9, and V/J genes and CDR3 were assigned using IMGT germline references. Reads with weak V/J assignments (E-value above 1e-6), missing CDR3, stop codons, out-of-frame junctions, or ambiguous translated residues were removed. V3J clonotypes were defined as sequences sharing an identical inferred V gene, J gene, and CDR3 amino acid sequence. Percentage overlap between repertoires was calculated by dividing the number of shared unique clonotypes by the size of the smaller repertoire. RTK rarefaction, the Chao1 estimator, and Recon v2.1 estimates of unobserved clonotypes were used to assess repertoire richness. OLGA was used to compute generation probabilities for all TCRbeta clonotypes that the gDNA method yielded from a handful of donors. TCRdb re-hosts the immuneACCESS table, in-frame sequences only. Its copies lack some clones; in the studies checked, an unresolved V gene accounts for under half of them, and the cause for the rest is not known. D and trimming come from the DNA, and the V and J calls and clone size come from that table. The sample has about 960,000 clones on record, over 60% of them singletons. The ten largest clones add up to around 1.4% of the sample.

The sequenced sample was memory CD4+ T cells sorted from blood. The cell subset or site label of this sample denotes: CD45RA-negative fraction. This chain is built from TRBV7-9 and TRBJ1-1, with TRBD1 tentatively as D gene (5 bases match). The sequence was collected from a young man in good health. Here is the DNA: TGTGCCAGCAGCCCTACGGGACTCCAAGCTTTCTTT. Its protein reads: CASSPTGLQAFF.